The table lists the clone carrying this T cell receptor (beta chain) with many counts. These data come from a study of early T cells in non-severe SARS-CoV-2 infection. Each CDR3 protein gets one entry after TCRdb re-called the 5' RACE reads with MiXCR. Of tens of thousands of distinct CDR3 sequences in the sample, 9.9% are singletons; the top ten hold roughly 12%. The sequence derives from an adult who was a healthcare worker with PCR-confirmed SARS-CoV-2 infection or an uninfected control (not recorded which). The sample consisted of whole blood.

Here the CDR3 DNA reads TGTGCCAGCAGGAGACAGATCAGCTCCTACGAGCAGTACTTC. It is translated as CASRRQISSYEQYF. V usage is TRBV28 and J usage is TRBJ2-7, with a tentative D call TRBD1 (5 bases). The V and J ends lost 6 bases and 0 bases respectively, with 12 bases between them. The germline V gene encodes CDR1 MDHEN and CDR2 SYDVKM. The CDR3 has 14 residues.